The text below deals with one T cell receptor beta chain. Its specificity is not known. Repertoires were generated with immunoSEQ multiplex PCR, while TCRdb's copy carries only in-frame clones and drops some. The sample yields 60,000 to 75,000 clones, roughly 87% seen once. This specimen comes from a study of T cell responses to AZD1222 COVID-19 vaccine. Notes on the study in general: The CD4 TCRs associated with vaccination extended across spike and predominated at 160-218 and 743-854. Unmutated variant regions are reportedly targeted by nearly half of spike-specific TCRs. Breadth and depth of Spike-specific TCRs rose after two AZD1222 doses. At baseline, just a handful of AZD1222 recipients tested seropositive.

This CDR3 spans 18 amino acids. Trimming removed 1 base at V and 10 bases at J, with 23 bases between. Germline lookup yields CDR1 MGHRA and CDR2 YSYEKL. The clonotype was recovered from an adult in good health. J is TRBJ1-6 and V is TRBV4-1; D remains ambiguous. Sequences were derived from peripheral blood, sampled on day 0 of AZD1222 vaccination. CDR3 region: CASSQAPPYMGNRSPLHF. CDR3 coding DNA: TGCGCCAGCAGCCAAGCCCCCCCTTATATGGGGAATCGGTCACCCCTCCACTTT.